The TCR beta chain under discussion was sequenced for a study of cytomegalovirus exposure and HLA in healthy donors. Overall study: About 77 million unique TCRs from HLA-typed donors made up an early data release. Notes on the study in general: TCR beta sequences reportedly predicted most subjects' HLA-A and HLA-B alleles accurately.

The primer mix had 60 Vbeta and 13 Jbeta primers. In the study's own analysis: Roughly 12 million shared chains were among some 75 million unique TCR beta chains counted in a later analysis. The assay was immunoSEQ multiplex PCR, and TCRdb's table has in-frame clones only and misses some. For V, J and clone size, that table is used; D and trimming come from the DNA. The sample holds some 100,000 clones, approximately 70% seen once. Germline assignment: CDR1 KGHSH and CDR2 LQKENI. This CDR3 comprises 18 residues. V lost 2 bases and J 4 bases, leaving 23 bases between the germline ends. This clone was counted only a few times. Its antigen remains unidentified.

V usage is TRBV18 and J usage is TRBJ1-2; D is perhaps TRBD1 (5 bases). The clonotype originates from a woman between 18 and 30 years old in good health and CMV-seropositive. Sequenced input: PBMCs. CDR3 sequence (DNA): TGTGCCAGCTCACCAGGGACTCCGGAAGGGCGTCGTAGCTATGGCTACACCTTC. It is translated as CASSPGTPEGRRSYGYTF.